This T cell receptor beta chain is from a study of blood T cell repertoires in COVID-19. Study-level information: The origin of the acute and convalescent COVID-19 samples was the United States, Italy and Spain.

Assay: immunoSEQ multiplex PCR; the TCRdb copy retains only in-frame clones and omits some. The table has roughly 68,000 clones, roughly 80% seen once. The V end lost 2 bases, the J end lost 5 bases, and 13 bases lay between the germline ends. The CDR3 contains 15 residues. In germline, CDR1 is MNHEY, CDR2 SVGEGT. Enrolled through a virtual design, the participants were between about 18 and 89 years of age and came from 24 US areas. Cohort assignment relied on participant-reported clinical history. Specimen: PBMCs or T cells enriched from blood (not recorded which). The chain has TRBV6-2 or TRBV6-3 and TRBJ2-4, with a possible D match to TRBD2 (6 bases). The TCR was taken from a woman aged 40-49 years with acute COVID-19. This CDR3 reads CASSYGGRLENIQYF. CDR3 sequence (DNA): TGTGCCAGCAGTTACGGTGGGAGGCTGGAAAACATTCAGTACTTC.